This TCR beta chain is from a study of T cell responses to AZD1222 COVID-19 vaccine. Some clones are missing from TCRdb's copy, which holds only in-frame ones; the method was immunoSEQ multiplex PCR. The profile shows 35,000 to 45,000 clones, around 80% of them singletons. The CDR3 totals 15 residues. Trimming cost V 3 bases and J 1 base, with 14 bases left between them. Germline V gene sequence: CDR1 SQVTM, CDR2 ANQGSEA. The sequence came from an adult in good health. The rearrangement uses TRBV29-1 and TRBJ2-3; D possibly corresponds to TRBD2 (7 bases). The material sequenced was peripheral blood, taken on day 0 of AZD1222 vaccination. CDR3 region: CSVEGGGEGTDTQYF. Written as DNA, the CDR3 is TGCAGCGTTGAGGGAGGGGGTGAGGGCACAGATACGCAGTATTTT.